The text below deals with one T cell receptor beta chain. No antigen is known for it. The data derive from a study of T cell responses to AZD1222 COVID-19 vaccine. Second-dose timings of about 4 or about 12 weeks were pooled. TCRdb's table, derived via immunoSEQ multiplex PCR, lists solely in-frame clones and lacks some. The data hold fewer than 120,000 clones, with about 90% observed a single time. Regarding the study as a whole: At baseline, just a handful of AZD1222 recipients tested seropositive.

The CDR3 extends over 16 amino acids. CDR1 and CDR2 (germline): SGHRS, YFSETQ. With V trimmed by 2 bases and J by 3 bases, 5 bases remained unmatched. The TCR comes from an adult who received the AZD1222 COVID-19 vaccine. The sample in question was peripheral blood, obtained 28 days after the second AZD1222 dose. J is TRBJ2-2 and V is TRBV5-1; 9 nucleotides line up with TRBD2. CDR3 residues: CASSLIAGDDTGELFF. The CDR3 DNA is TGCGCCAGCAGCTTAATAGCGGGAGACGACACCGGGGAGCTGTTTTTT.